This TCR beta chain was recovered during a study of shared clonotypes between healthy human individuals. Study summary: Each donor had three CD4 naive, three CD4 memory, two CD8 naive and one CD8 memory plate. Findings and caveats of the study: Sorted-subset samples were not fully sequenced, rarefaction indicated. On the whole, naive subsets had larger estimated richness than memory subsets had.

After removal of 4 bases from V and 0 bases from J, the junction contained 6 bases not matched to a gene. The CDR3 totals 15 residues. Germline lookup yields CDR1 MDHEN and CDR2 SYDVKM. An assay was performed, and its level was deep. The repertoire was sequenced with immunoSEQ multiplex PCR; TCRdb's copy has only in-frame clones and lacks some. The repertoire holds millions of clones, with about 95% as singletons. Naive CD8 populations comprised CD45RO-negative cells positively selected for CCR7, excluding terminally differentiated effector memory CD45RA+ cells. About this clone: Its antigen is as yet unknown.

The V gene is TRBV28, the J gene TRBJ2-7; TRBD2 matches 7 bases. The sequence was obtained from a man aged 18 to 29 in good health. The sample consisted of naive CD8+ T cells sorted from blood. CDR3 residues: CASSSPGGSSYEQYF. The CDR3 DNA reads TGTGCCAGCAGTTCCCCTGGCGGGAGCTCCTACGAGCAGTACTTC.